The entry that follows covers one TCR beta chain sequence. It lacks a known antigen. Base qualities are missing; no much larger clone stands one base away. Systemically healthy Caucasian individuals from Russia, 39 in total and aged about 6 to 90 years, were included as donors. Approximately 9.3 milliliters of peripheral blood were collected from each donor into EDTA-treated Vacutainer tubes. Ficoll-Paque density-gradient centrifugation was used to isolate PBMCs, with at least 6.5 million per sample. Total RNA, at least 6 micrograms per sample, was extracted from PBMCs with Trizol reagent. For every donor, flow cytometry on a PBMC aliquot measured the percentage of naive CD45RAhigh/CD27high T cells. Library method: 5' RACE. Sequencing was carried out with an Illumina HiSeq 2500. The second PCR ran for about 7 to 11 cycles and used a J-beta primer mix along with a sample-barcoded 5' primer. A template-switch 5' adaptor carrying 12 random nucleotides introduced a unique molecular identifier onto each TCR beta cDNA molecule. At least 3 million CDR3-containing paired-end reads were obtained from each sample. The Mint cDNA synthesis kit, primed by a TRBC-specific oligonucleotide, was used to synthesize first-strand cDNA from all RNA. Following uracil-DNA glycosylase treatment, a first 18-cycle PCR with universal primers M1SS and BC2_uni_R was performed on all cDNA. The paper's data handling went like this. Normalization of each sample was performed by random selection of 1 million high-quality reads, each carrying a distinct molecular identifier. Instead of being binned into consensus sequences, reads with shared molecular identifiers were discarded. MiTCR, with a Q25 quality threshold and the strictest error-elimination algorithm, was used for CDR3 identification, clonotype clustering and error correction. A nonparametric unseen species model with Euler transformation was used to estimate lower-bound total TCR beta diversity. The public reads were reanalyzed by TCRdb: fastp trimming at Q25, MiXCR alignment, in-frame beta chains only. All rows with the same CDR3 protein become a single entry with the most common DNA and genes. For this entry, the V and J calls and clone size follow TCRdb and not the study's own pipeline. The sample table lists about 650,000 distinct CDR3 sequences, roughly 32% of them with a count of one. The ten largest account for approximately 15% of the sample.

V is reduced by 0 bases and J by 5 bases, leaving a spacing of 16 bases between them. The germline V gene yields WSHSY for CDR1 and SAAADI for CDR2. The CDR3, cysteine through phenylalanine, is 16 amino acids long. The CDR3 DNA has 48 bases and is translated from base 1. The sample comes from a study of blood T cells in healthy people across ages (dated by TCRdb to between 2014 and 2017). For the study in its entirety: In model experiments, roughly one uniquely barcoded TCR beta cDNA molecule per two T cells was captured by template switching. The study analyzed two additional independent replicas of 1 million unique cDNA reads from the same blood draw for two donors, one aged 18 to 29 and one aged 80 or older. Donors of different ages were randomly distributed across sequencing lanes to avoid experimental bias. Using deep sequencing normalized with unique cDNA molecular identifiers, the study measured how TCR beta repertoire diversity changes with age. The donors were split into four age groups: young (average about 15 years), middle-aged (about 40), aged (more than 60) and long-lived (about 74).

On the study overall, not on this receptor specifically: There was a strong correlation between observed TCR beta diversity and the percentage of naive T cells measured by flow cytometry. Bulk unsorted PBMC profiling prevented conclusive comparison of naive and antigen-experienced compartments. The CMV infection status of donors was not known, potentially confounding age-related changes in expanded clonotypes. Observed TCR beta diversity per million T cells fell roughly linearly with age, and a significant reduction was already apparent by age around 40. Compared with the aged group, the long-lived group had more naive CD4+ T cells, fewer expanded clones and increased TCR diversity, a pattern suggesting age selection. Estimates of total diversity based on one million sequenced T cells were considered lower bounds and underestimates.

This TCR was recovered from a woman older than 75 in good health. Donor details come from another sample of the same person, matched by shared clones. Source material: blood. Recombination joined TRBV10-2 with TRBJ2-5; the D gene is tentatively TRBD1 or TRBD2, each matching 5 bases. The DNA sequence is as follows: TGCGCCAGCAGTGAGTCAGTATGGGACCCCCGGGAGACCCAGTACTTC. This encodes CASSESVWDPRETQYF.